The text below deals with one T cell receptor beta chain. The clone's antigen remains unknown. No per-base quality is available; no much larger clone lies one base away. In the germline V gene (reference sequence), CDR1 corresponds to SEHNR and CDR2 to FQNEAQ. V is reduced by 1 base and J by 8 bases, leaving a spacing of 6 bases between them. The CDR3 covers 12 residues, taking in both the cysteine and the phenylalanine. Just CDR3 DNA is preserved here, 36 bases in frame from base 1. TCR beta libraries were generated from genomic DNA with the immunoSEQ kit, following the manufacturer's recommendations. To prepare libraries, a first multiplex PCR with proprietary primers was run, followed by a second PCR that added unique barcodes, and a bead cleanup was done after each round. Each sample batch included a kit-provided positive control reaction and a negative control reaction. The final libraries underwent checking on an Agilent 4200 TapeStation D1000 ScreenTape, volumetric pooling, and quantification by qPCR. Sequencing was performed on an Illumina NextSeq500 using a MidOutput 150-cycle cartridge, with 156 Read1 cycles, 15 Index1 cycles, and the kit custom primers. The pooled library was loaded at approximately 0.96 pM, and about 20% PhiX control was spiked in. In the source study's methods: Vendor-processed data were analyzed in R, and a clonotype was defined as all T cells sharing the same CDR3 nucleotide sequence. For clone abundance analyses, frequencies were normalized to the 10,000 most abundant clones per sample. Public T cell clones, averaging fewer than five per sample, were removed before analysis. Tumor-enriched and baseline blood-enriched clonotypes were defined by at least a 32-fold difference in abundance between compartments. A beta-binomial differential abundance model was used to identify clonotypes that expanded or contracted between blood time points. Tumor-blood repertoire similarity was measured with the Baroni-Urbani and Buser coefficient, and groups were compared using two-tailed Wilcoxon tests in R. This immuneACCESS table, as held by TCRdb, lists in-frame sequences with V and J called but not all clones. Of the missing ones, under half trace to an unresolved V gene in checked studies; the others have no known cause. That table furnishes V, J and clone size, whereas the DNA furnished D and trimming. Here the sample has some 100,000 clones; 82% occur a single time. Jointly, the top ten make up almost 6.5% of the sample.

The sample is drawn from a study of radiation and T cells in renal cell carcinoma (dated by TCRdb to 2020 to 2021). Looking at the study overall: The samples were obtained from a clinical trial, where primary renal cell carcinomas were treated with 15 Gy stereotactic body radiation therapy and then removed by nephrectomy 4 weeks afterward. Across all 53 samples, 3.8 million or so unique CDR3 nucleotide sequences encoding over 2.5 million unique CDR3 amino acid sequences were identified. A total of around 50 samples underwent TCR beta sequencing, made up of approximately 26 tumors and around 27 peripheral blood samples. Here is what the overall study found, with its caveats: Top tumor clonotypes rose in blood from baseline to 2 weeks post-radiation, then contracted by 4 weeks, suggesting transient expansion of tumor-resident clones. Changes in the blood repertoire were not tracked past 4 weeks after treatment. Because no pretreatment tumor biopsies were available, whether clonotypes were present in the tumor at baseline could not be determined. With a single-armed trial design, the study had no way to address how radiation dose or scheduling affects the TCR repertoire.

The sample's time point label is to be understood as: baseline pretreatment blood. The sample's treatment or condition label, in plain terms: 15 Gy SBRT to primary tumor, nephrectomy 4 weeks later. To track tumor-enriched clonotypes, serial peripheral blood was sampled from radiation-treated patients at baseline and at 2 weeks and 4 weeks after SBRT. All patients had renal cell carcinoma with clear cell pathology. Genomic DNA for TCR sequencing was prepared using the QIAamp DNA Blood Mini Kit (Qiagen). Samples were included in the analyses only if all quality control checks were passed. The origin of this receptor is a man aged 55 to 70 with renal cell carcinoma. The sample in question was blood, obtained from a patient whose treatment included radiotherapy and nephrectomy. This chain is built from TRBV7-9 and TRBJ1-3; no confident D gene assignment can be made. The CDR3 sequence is CASSLDQHTIYF. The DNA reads TGTGCCAGCAGCTTAGATCAGCACACCATATATTTT.